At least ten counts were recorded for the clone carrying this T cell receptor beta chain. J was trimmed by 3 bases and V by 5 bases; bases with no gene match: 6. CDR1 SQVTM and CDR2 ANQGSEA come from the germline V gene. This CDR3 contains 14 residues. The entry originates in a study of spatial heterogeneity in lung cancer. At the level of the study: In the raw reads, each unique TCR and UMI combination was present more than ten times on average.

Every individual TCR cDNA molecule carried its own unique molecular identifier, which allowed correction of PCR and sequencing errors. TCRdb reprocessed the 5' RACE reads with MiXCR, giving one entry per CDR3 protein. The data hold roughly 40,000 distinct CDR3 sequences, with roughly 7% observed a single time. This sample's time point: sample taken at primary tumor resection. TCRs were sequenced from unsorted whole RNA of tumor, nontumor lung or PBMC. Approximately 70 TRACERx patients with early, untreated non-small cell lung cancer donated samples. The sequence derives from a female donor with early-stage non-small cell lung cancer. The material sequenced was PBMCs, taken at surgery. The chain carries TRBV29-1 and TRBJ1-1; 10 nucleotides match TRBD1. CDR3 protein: CSVFMGQGYTEAFF. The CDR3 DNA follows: TGCAGCGTTTTCATGGGACAGGGGTACACTGAAGCTTTCTTT.